These T cell receptor beta chains were read from a single sample in a study of OX40 agonist ivuxolimab in advanced cancers. Generated by immunoSEQ multiplex PCR, the TCRdb table keeps only in-frame clones and is missing some. The data show tens of thousands of clones, about 85% seen once. Sample: CD4+ or CD8+ T cells sorted from blood, taken in a trial of the OX40 agonist ivuxolimab. Receptors originate from an adult with an advanced solid tumor such as melanoma, head and neck, liver or kidney cancer. The CDR3 runs from the conserved cysteine through the conserved F or W. The D gene is left open where the match is weak. Clone size, where shown, is once, few, many, or a class for clones that have expanded.

D: -
size: -
V: TRBV15
J: TRBJ2-3
DNA: TGTGCCACCAGGGGGGACGGTACGCAGTATTTT
CDR3: CATRGDGTQYF

D: -
size: -
V: TRBV10-1
J: TRBJ1-5
DNA: TGCGCCAGCAGAATCAATCAGCCCCAGCATTTT
CDR3: CASRINQPQHF

D: -
size: -
V: TRBV6-6
J: TRBJ1-6
DNA: TGTGCCAGCAGCCCCGCGAGGTCCCGGGATAATTCACCCCTCCACTTT
CDR3: CASSPARSRDNSPLHF

D: TRBD2
size: -
V: TRBV5-1
J: TRBJ2-3
DNA: TGCGCCAGCAGCTCGGGACTAGCGGGGGTAGATACGCAGTATTTT
CDR3: CASSSGLAGVDTQYF

D: -
size: -
V: TRBV5-1
J: TRBJ2-6
DNA: TGCGCCAGCAGCGGAGTCGGGGCCAACGTCCTGACTTTC
CDR3: CASSGVGANVLTF

D: -
size: -
V: TRBV5-6
J: TRBJ1-2
DNA: TGTGCCAGCAGCTTAGACAGGCGTAACTATGGCTACACCTTC
CDR3: CASSLDRRNYGYTF

D: -
size: -
V: TRBV5-1
J: TRBJ2-3
DNA: TGCGCCAGCAGCTTGGGGAGGGATTCAAGCACAGATACGCAGTATTTT
CDR3: CASSLGRDSSTDTQYF

D: -
size: -
V: TRBV28
J: TRBJ2-2
DNA: TGTGCCAGCAAGGTAGCGGTCACCGGGGAGCTGTTTTTT
CDR3: CASKVAVTGELFF

D: TRBD1
size: few
V: TRBV6-5
J: TRBJ1-1
DNA: TGTGCCAGCAGTCCCACCGGGACAGGGATATCTGAAGCTTTCTTT
CDR3: CASSPTGTGISEAFF

D: -
size: few
V: TRBV5-6
J: TRBJ1-6
DNA: TGTGCCAGCAGCTTGAAGGGCACTACGACCTCACCCCTCCACTTT
CDR3: CASSLKGTTTSPLHF

D: TRBD1
size: -
V: TRBV7-9
J: TRBJ1-1
DNA: TGTGCCAGCAGCTTATTGCAGGGGGCCTCTGAAGCTTTCTTT
CDR3: CASSLLQGASEAFF

D: TRBD1
size: -
V: TRBV5-1
J: TRBJ1-2
DNA: TGCGCCAGCAGCTTGGCCGTCGACAGGGTGTATGGCTACACCTTC
CDR3: CASSLAVDRVYGYTF

D: -
size: few
V: TRBV30
J: TRBJ2-5
DNA: TGTGCCTGGAGTGCCAAGATAGGAGAGACCCAGTACTTC
CDR3: CAWSAKIGETQYF

D: -
size: -
V: TRBV2
J: TRBJ2-2
DNA: TGTGCCAGCAGTGAAACGAGCACCGGGGAGCTGTTTTTT
CDR3: CASSETSTGELFF

D: TRBD1
size: once
V: TRBV6-6
J: TRBJ2-5
DNA: TGTGCCAGCAGGGGACAGGGGGCATGGGAGACCCAGTACTTC
CDR3: CASRGQGAWETQYF

D: TRBD1
size: -
V: TRBV30
J: TRBJ1-2
DNA: TGTGCCTGGAGCGAGACAGGGAAATCCTATGGCTACACCTTC
CDR3: CAWSETGKSYGYTF

D: -
size: -
V: TRBV10-3
J: TRBJ1-1
DNA: TGTGCCATCAAAATGACAGGGAACACTGAAGCTTTCTTT
CDR3: CAIKMTGNTEAFF

D: TRBD2
size: once
V: TRBV27
J: TRBJ2-1
DNA: TGTGCCAGCAGTTTAGCGGGGGGGCCCTACAATGAGCAGTTCTTC
CDR3: CASSLAGGPYNEQFF

D: TRBD2
size: -
V: TRBV5-6
J: TRBJ2-1
DNA: TGTGCCAGCAGCTTGATTCTAGCGGGGGACTCCTACAATGAGCAGTTCTTC
CDR3: CASSLILAGDSYNEQFF

D: TRBD1
size: -
V: TRBV5-6
J: TRBJ1-2
DNA: TGTGCCAGCAGCGATACAGGGGGAGGCTATGGCTACACCTTC
CDR3: CASSDTGGGYGYTF

D: TRBD1
size: -
V: TRBV6-5
J: TRBJ1-5
DNA: TGTGCCACGGGGACAGTCGGGGTCCCAAATCAGCCCCAGCATTTT
CDR3: CATGTVGVPNQPQHF

D: -
size: few
V: TRBV6-1
J: TRBJ2-2
DNA: TGTGCCAGCGGTCCCCAGTTGGACACCGGGGAGCTGTTTTTT
CDR3: CASGPQLDTGELFF